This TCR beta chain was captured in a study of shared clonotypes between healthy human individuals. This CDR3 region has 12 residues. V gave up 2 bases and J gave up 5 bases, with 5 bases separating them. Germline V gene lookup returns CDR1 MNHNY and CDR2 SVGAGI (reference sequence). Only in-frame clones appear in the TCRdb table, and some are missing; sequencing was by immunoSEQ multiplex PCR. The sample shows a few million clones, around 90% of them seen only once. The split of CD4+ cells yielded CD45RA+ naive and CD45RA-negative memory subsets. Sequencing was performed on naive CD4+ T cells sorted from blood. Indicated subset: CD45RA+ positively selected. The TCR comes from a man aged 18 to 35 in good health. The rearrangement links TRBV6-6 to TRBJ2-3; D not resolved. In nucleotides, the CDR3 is TGTGCCAGCAGTTACGGAAAAGATACGCAGTATTTT. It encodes CASSYGKDTQYF.